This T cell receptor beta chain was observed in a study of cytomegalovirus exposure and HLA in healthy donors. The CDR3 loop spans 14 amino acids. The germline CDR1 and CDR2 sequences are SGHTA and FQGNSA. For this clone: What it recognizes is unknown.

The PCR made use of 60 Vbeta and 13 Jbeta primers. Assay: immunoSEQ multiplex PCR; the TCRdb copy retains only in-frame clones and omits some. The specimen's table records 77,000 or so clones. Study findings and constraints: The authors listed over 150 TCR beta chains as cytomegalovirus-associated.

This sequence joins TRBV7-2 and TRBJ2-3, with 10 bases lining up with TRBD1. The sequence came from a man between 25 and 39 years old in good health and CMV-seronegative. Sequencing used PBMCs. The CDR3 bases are TGTGCTAGAGGGGACAGGGGAAGTACAGATACGCAGTATTTT. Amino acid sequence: CARGDRGSTDTQYF. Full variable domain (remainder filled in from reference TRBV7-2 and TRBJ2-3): GAGVSQSPSNKVTEKGKDVELRCDPISGHTALYWYRQSLGQGLEFLIYFQGNSAPDKSGLPSDRFSAERTGGSVSTLTIQRTQQEDSAVYLCARGDRGSTDTQYFGPGTRLTVL.